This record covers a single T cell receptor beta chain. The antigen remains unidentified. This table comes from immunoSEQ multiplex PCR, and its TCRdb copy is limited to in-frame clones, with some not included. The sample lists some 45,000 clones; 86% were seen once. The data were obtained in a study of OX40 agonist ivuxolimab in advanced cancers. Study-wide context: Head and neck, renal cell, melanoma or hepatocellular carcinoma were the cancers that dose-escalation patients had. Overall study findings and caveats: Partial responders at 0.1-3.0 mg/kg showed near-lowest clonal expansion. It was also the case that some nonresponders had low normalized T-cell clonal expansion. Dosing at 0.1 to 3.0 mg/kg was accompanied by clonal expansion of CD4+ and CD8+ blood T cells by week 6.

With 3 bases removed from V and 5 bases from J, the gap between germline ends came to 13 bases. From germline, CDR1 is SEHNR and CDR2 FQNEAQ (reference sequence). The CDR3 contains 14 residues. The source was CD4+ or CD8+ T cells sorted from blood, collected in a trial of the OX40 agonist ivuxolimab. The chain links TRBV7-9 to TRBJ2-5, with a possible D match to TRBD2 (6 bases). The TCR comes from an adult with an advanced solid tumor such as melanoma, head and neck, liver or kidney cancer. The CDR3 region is CASSLGGMRETQYF. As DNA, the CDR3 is TGTGCCAGCAGCTTGGGGGGTATGCGTGAGACCCAGTACTTC. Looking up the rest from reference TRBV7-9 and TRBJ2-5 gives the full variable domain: DTGVSQNPRHKITKRGQNVTFRCDPISEHNRLYWYRQTLGQGPEFLTYFQNEAQLEKSRLLSDRFSAERPKGSFSTLEIQRTEQGDSAMYLCASSLGGMRETQYFGPGTRLLVL.